This note documents a single T cell receptor (beta chain) sequence. What it binds is not known. The data stem from a study of cytomegalovirus exposure and HLA in healthy donors. Notes on the study in general: Cytomegalovirus status, reportedly, was diagnosed with high specificity and sensitivity by the classifier. Most TCR sequences proved rare, with some public TCRs found in many donors.

Trimming stripped 6 bases from V and 3 bases from J, with 14 bases between. CDR3 length equals 15 residues. Germline lookup yields CDR1 SGHAT and CDR2 FQNNGV. Using immunoSEQ multiplex PCR, the repertoire was profiled, and TCRdb retains in-frame clones only, with some absent. The table shows roughly 150,000 clones, with 80% to 90% occurring only once. The rearrangement joins TRBV11-2 to TRBJ2-2; D perhaps matches TRBD2 (7 bases). The receptor was isolated from a woman aged 25 to 39 in good health and CMV-seronegative. The sequencing sample was made of PBMCs. DNA for the CDR3: TGTGCCAGCAGTTTTGGGGGGGCGGACACCGGGGAGCTGTTTTTT. Its translation is CASSFGGADTGELFF.